This T cell receptor (beta chain) was sequenced in a study of blood T cells in healthy people across ages. Study as a whole: Every two T cells gave about one barcoded beta molecule via template switching. Study results and limitations: Unsorted PBMCs prevented conclusive naive versus antigen-experienced comparison.

A J-beta primer mix and a sample-barcoded 5' primer were used in a second PCR of about 7 to 12 cycles. TCRdb used MiXCR to reprocess the 5' RACE reads, holding one entry per CDR3 protein. The sample carries some 1.5 million distinct CDR3 sequences, less than 45% recorded once. With respect to this clonotype: Its antigen is unidentified.

The CDR3 spans 12 residues. V dropped 7 bases and J dropped 5 bases, with 14 bases sitting between them. Per germline, CDR1 DFQATT and CDR2 SNEGSKA (reference sequence). The chain employs TRBV20-1 and TRBJ2-5; D remains ambiguous. The specimen was blood. The clonotype comes from a woman aged 18 to 35 in good health. CDR3 bases: TGCAGTGGCAGCTGGGGTGGCGAGACCCAGTACTTC. This gives the protein CSGSWGGETQYF.